The 18 T cell receptor beta chains given below trace back to one sample, sequenced in a study of blood T cell repertoires in COVID-19. Assay: immunoSEQ multiplex PCR; the TCRdb copy retains only in-frame clones and omits some. The repertoire holds about 60,000 clones, with 82% as singletons. Sample: peripheral blood. The source of these receptors is an elderly woman with acute or convalescent COVID-19.

The chain combines TRBV7-6 with TRBJ1-1, with D uncertain. Trimming shortened V by 2 bases and J by 2 bases, and 6 bases separated the two germline ends. Germline V gives CDR1 SGHVS, CDR2 FNYEAQ. The CDR3 extends over 13 amino acids. CDR3 in amino acids: CASSLRGNTEAFF. The CDR3 region has the DNA TGTGCCAGCAGCTTACGGGGAAACACTGAAGCTTTCTTT.

This chain connects TRBV7-6 to TRBJ2-7, with TRBD1 identical over 11 bases. CDR1 SGHVS and CDR2 FNYEAQ come from the germline V gene. The CDR3 length is 15 residues. V lost 3 bases, J lost 2 bases, and 3 bases stayed unmatched. The CDR3 DNA follows: TGTGCCAGCAGCTTGGGGACAGGGGGACCCTACGAGCAGTACTTC. Translation: CASSLGTGGPYEQYF.

V usage is TRBV12-3 or TRBV12-4 and J usage is TRBJ2-3; D remains unclear. V was clipped by 5 bases and J by 10 bases, with 10 bases between them. The CDR3 runs to 11 residues. CDR3 coding DNA: TGTGCCAGCAGTCCCGGAGTAGCGCAGTATTTT. Amino acids: CASSPGVAQYF.

This rearrangement joins TRBV7-9 to TRBJ1-1; D is possibly TRBD1 (5 bases). The V gene lost 8 bases and the J gene lost 1 base, with 11 bases spanning the gap. The CDR3 is made up of 13 amino acids. Germline CDR1 and CDR2: SEHNR and FQNEAQ (reference sequence). The DNA for the CDR3 is TGTGCCAGCCGTCTCAGGGAGAACACTGAAGCTTTCTTT. This translates into CASRLRENTEAFF.

V is TRBV27 and J is TRBJ2-7, with D maybe TRBD2 (6 bases). Germline V CDR1 and CDR2: MNHEY, SMNVEV (reference sequence). Trimming pared 4 bases from V and 5 bases from J, leaving 15 bases between. The CDR3 is 14 amino acids. The CDR3 is CASSWAGGNDEQYF. The CDR3 bases are TGTGCCAGCAGTTGGGCCGGGGGTAACGACGAGCAGTACTTC.

The chain combines TRBV5-1 with TRBJ2-7; the D is unclear. Trimming took 0 bases from V and 4 from J, leaving 11 bases between them. The CDR3 consists of 14 residues. Germline V gives CDR1 SGHRS, CDR2 YFSETQ. CDR3 loop: CASSLGASRYEQYF. CDR3 nucleotide sequence: TGCGCCAGCAGCTTGGGGGCCAGCAGGTACGAGCAGTACTTC.

This clone came up once. The V and J genes are TRBV4-1 and TRBJ1-1; D gene unclear. Germline CDR1 is MGHRA and CDR2 is YSYEKL. The CDR3 has 13 residues. Trimming stripped 0 bases from V and 8 bases from J, with 10 bases between. The CDR3 DNA reads as TGCGCCAGCAGCCAAGAGATGGAGTCCGAAGCTTTCTTT. This codes for CASSQEMESEAFF.

In nucleotides, the CDR3 is TGTGCCAGCACCCGACGTGAAGGACTGGGAGAGTCTGGGGCCAACGTCCTGACTTTC. Its protein product is CASTRREGLGESGANVLTF. The chain joins TRBV2 to TRBJ2-6; D is possibly TRBD2 (5 bases). The CDR3 sequence is 19 residues long. Germline assignment: CDR1 SNHLY and CDR2 FYNNEI. The germline V and J ends were trimmed by 7 bases and 1 base, with 23 bases remaining between them. Drawing the rest from reference TRBV2 and TRBJ2-6, the complete variable domain is EPEVTQTPSHQVTQMGQEVILRCVPISNHLYFYWYRQILGQKVEFLVSFYNNEISEKSEIFDDQFSVERPDGSNFTLKIRSTKLEDSAMYFCASTRREGLGESGANVLTFGAGSRLTVL.

This clone was seen a few times. This chain connects TRBV7-3 to TRBJ2-6; D perhaps matches TRBD1 (6 bases). This CDR3 is built from 18 residues. Germline CDR1 reads SGHTA; CDR2 reads FQGTGA. V dropped 2 bases and J dropped 1 base, with 15 bases sitting between them. The CDR3 reads CASSLFARGGSGANVLTF. CDR3 nucleotide sequence: TGTGCCAGCAGCTTATTCGCCAGGGGTGGGTCTGGGGCCAACGTCCTGACTTTC.

This clone was detected only a few times. The V call is TRBV18, the J call TRBJ2-3; possible D gene TRBD2, 6 bases. V was pared by 3 bases and J by 2 bases, with 9 bases between. This CDR3 has 14 residues. From germline, CDR1 is KGHSH and CDR2 LQKENI. CDR3 coding DNA: TGTGCCAGCTCACCCCGGGGGATCACAGATACGCAGTATTTT. It specifies CASSPRGITDTQYF. Full variable domain (missing parts from reference TRBV18 and TRBJ2-3): NAGVMQNPRHLVRRRGQEARLRCSPMKGHSHVYWYRQLPEEGLKFMVYLQKENIIDESGMPKERFSAEFPKEGPSILRIQQVVRGDSAAYFCASSPRGITDTQYFGPGTRLTVL.

V gene TRBV20-1 combines with J gene TRBJ2-1, with D maybe TRBD1 (5 bases). CDR3 length equals 10 residues. Looked up from germline, CDR1 is DFQATT and CDR2 is SNEGSKA (reference sequence). V lost 6 bases and J 10 bases, leaving 10 bases between the germline ends. Here the CDR3 DNA reads TGCAGTGCCCGTCGACAGGAGCAGTTCTTC. This gives the protein CSARRQEQFF.

The CDR3 DNA sequence: TGTGCCAGCAGTTTAACTCTAGGATTCCAAGAGACCCAGTACTTC. Amino acids: CASSLTLGFQETQYF. The chain links TRBV27 to TRBJ2-5; D is undetermined. V dropped 2 bases and J dropped 1 base, with 11 bases sitting between them. Germline values: CDR1 MNHEY, CDR2 SMNVEV (reference sequence). The CDR3 consists of 15 residues.

The chain couples TRBV11-2 to TRBJ2-1, with TRBD2 as a possible D gene (6 bases). The V gene lost 5 bases and the J gene lost 8 bases, with 19 bases spanning the gap. Germline loops: CDR1 SGHAT, CDR2 FQNNGV. This CDR3 is 15 amino acids long. The CDR3 loop reads CASSIRLVGIYEQFF. DNA of the CDR3: TGTGCCAGCAGCATTAGACTAGTGGGAATCTATGAGCAGTTCTTC.

This rearrangement joins TRBV7-2 to TRBJ2-1, with 14 bases lining up with TRBD2. V trimming: 5 bases; J trimming: 10 bases; junction bases outside the gene matches: 10. Per germline, CDR1 SGHTA and CDR2 FQGNSA. The CDR3 length is 16 residues. The chain's CDR3 is CASSLRTSGGRVEQFF. The CDR3 coding sequence is TGTGCCAGCAGCCTACGGACTAGCGGGGGGAGGGTAGAGCAGTTCTTC.

V gene TRBV5-1 combines with J gene TRBJ2-2; 10 bases align to TRBD1. V was pared by 3 bases and J by 0 bases, with 2 bases of the junction left unmatched. The CDR3 runs to 16 residues. Germline CDR1 SGHRS, CDR2 YFSETQ. CDR3 protein: CASSSTGGTNTGELFF. CDR3 DNA: TGCGCCAGCAGCTCGACAGGGGGCACGAACACCGGGGAGCTGTTTTTT.

This chain connects TRBV5-6 to TRBJ2-1, with D possibly being TRBD1 (6 bases). The ends were cut back, 6 bases at V and 4 bases at J, with 17 bases in the middle. CDR1 and CDR2 from the germline V gene are SGHDT and YYEEEE. The CDR3 runs to 15 residues. This CDR3 is CASTQTGSSYNEQFF. As DNA, the CDR3 is TGTGCCAGCACCCAAACAGGGTCCTCGTACAATGAGCAGTTCTTC.

The DNA of the CDR3 is TGCAGCGTGGGACAGGGGGCAAGAGGTGGTGAGCAGTACTTC. Its protein is CSVGQGARGGEQYF. The chain links TRBV29-1 to TRBJ2-7; 12 positions match TRBD1. CDR1 is SQVTM, CDR2 ANQGSEA, per germline. The CDR3 is made up of 14 amino acids. Trimming removed 6 bases from V and 7 bases from J; junction bases left unmatched: 10.

The chain couples TRBV2 to TRBJ2-2; 8 nucleotides match TRBD1. Germline trimming cut 7 bases from V and 5 bases from J; bases unmatched to any gene: 9. The CDR3 consists of 15 residues. In germline, CDR1 is SNHLY, CDR2 FYNNEI. CDR3: CASKRQGARTGELFF. In DNA form, the CDR3 reads TGTGCCAGCAAACGGCAGGGGGCGCGGACCGGGGAGCTGTTTTTT.